These T cell receptor beta chains were read from a single sample in a study of identical twins. TCRdb processed the 5' RACE reads anew with MiXCR; each CDR3 protein has one entry. This sample has 210,000 or so distinct CDR3 sequences, with 6% to 9% found just once. This same sample was also part of a study on yellow fever vaccine responses in identical twins.

What was sequenced was memory (CD45RO+) T cells sorted from blood. The receptors stem from a woman younger than 35 in good health. The CDR3 runs from the conserved cysteine through the conserved F or W. The D gene is left open where the match is weak. The size entry is marked missing in some rows and otherwise reads once, few, many or a size class.

abundance: -; j_gene: TRBJ2-7; v_gene: TRBV20-1; len: 15; d_gene: -; CDR3aa: CSARDFGGLSYEQYF; CDR3nt: TGCAGTGCTAGAGATTTTGGGGGGCTCTCCTACGAGCAGTACTTC
abundance: many; j_gene: TRBJ2-2; v_gene: TRBV6-4; len: 13; d_gene: -; CDR3aa: CASSDTDTGELFF; CDR3nt: TGTGCCAGCAGTGACACGGACACCGGGGAGCTGTTTTTT
abundance: -; j_gene: TRBJ1-5; v_gene: TRBV6-1; len: 15; d_gene: -; CDR3aa: CASSLPRDGNQPQHF; CDR3nt: TGTGCCAGCAGCCTACCCAGGGATGGCAATCAGCCCCAGCATTTT
abundance: -; j_gene: TRBJ2-7; v_gene: TRBV12-3/TRBV12-4; len: 14; d_gene: -; CDR3aa: CASSLRDGTYEQYF; CDR3nt: TGTGCCAGCAGTTTAAGGGACGGGACCTACGAGCAGTACTTC
abundance: few; j_gene: TRBJ2-5; v_gene: TRBV7-8; len: 18; d_gene: -; CDR3aa: CASSRRQAQFAGLETQYF; CDR3nt: TGTGCCAGCAGCCGGCGGCAGGCCCAGTTTGCGGGATTAGAGACCCAGTACTTC
abundance: many; j_gene: TRBJ2-3; v_gene: TRBV24-1; len: 15; d_gene: TRBD2; CDR3aa: CATSDYQRGTDTQYF; CDR3nt: TGTGCCACCAGTGATTACCAGCGGGGAACAGATACGCAGTATTTT
abundance: many; j_gene: TRBJ2-1; v_gene: TRBV4-2; len: 14; d_gene: TRBD2; CDR3aa: CASSQALAGNEQFF; CDR3nt: TGTGCCAGCAGCCAAGCACTAGCGGGAAATGAGCAGTTCTTC
abundance: -; j_gene: TRBJ1-2; v_gene: TRBV5-1; len: 16; d_gene: TRBD1; CDR3aa: CASSYGTVAGLYGYTF; CDR3nt: TGCGCCAGCAGCTACGGGACAGTCGCCGGCTTGTATGGCTACACCTTC
abundance: many; j_gene: TRBJ2-7; v_gene: TRBV3-1; len: 16; d_gene: TRBD1; CDR3aa: CASSQDLGTATYEQYF; CDR3nt: TGTGCCAGCAGCCAAGATTTGGGGACAGCCACCTACGAGCAGTACTTC
abundance: few; j_gene: TRBJ2-2; v_gene: TRBV7-2; len: 16; d_gene: -; CDR3aa: CASSLYWGSNTGELFF; CDR3nt: TGTGCCAGCAGCTTATACTGGGGATCGAACACCGGGGAGCTGTTTTTT
abundance: many; j_gene: TRBJ2-1; v_gene: TRBV28; len: 16; d_gene: TRBD1; CDR3aa: CASSSAGGISYNEQFF; CDR3nt: TGTGCCAGCAGTTCGGCAGGGGGTATCTCCTACAATGAGCAGTTCTTC
abundance: -; j_gene: TRBJ2-3; v_gene: TRBV2; len: 16; d_gene: -; CDR3aa: CAAKSAEGTVTDTQYF; CDR3nt: TGTGCCGCTAAAAGTGCAGAAGGTACCGTTACAGATACGCAGTATTTT
abundance: few; j_gene: TRBJ2-5; v_gene: TRBV2; len: 12; d_gene: -; CDR3aa: CASSESVETQYF; CDR3nt: TGTGCCAGCAGTGAATCTGTGGAGACCCAGTACTTC
abundance: many; j_gene: TRBJ2-7; v_gene: TRBV4-3; len: 15; d_gene: -; CDR3aa: CASSPGGYGDYEQYF; CDR3nt: TGCGCCAGCAGCCCGGGCGGGTACGGGGATTACGAGCAGTACTTC
abundance: -; j_gene: TRBJ2-4; v_gene: TRBV5-5; len: 16; d_gene: TRBD2; CDR3aa: CASTPRGETPRSIQYF; CDR3nt: TGTGCCAGCACTCCCCGGGGGGAGACCCCCCGAAGCATTCAGTACTTC
abundance: few; j_gene: TRBJ1-5; v_gene: TRBV20-1; len: 16; d_gene: -; CDR3aa: CSARVRGQGNNQPQHF; CDR3nt: TGCAGTGCTAGAGTCAGGGGCCAGGGAAACAATCAGCCCCAGCATTTT
abundance: many; j_gene: TRBJ2-3; v_gene: TRBV11-2; len: 16; d_gene: -; CDR3aa: CASSFSAYTSTDTQYF; CDR3nt: TGTGCCAGCAGCTTCTCCGCCTATACTAGCACAGATACGCAGTATTTT
abundance: -; j_gene: TRBJ1-5; v_gene: TRBV2; len: 15; d_gene: -; CDR3aa: CASGGDGVSNQPQHF; CDR3nt: TGTGCCAGCGGAGGCGACGGGGTAAGCAATCAGCCCCAGCATTTT
abundance: once; j_gene: TRBJ2-3; v_gene: TRBV6-2/TRBV6-3; len: 13; d_gene: -; CDR3aa: CASTGEWGDTQYF; CDR3nt: TGTGCCAGCACAGGGGAATGGGGAGATACGCAGTATTTT
abundance: -; j_gene: TRBJ2-7; v_gene: TRBV7-4; len: 14; d_gene: -; CDR3aa: CASSLAGAPYEQYF; CDR3nt: TGTGCCAGCAGCTTAGCAGGGGCCCCCTACGAGCAGTACTTC
abundance: many; j_gene: TRBJ2-3; v_gene: TRBV15; len: 16; d_gene: TRBD1; CDR3aa: CATSKNRGAGTDTQYF; CDR3nt: TGTGCCACCAGCAAAAACAGGGGCGCTGGCACAGATACGCAGTATTTT
abundance: -; j_gene: TRBJ1-1; v_gene: TRBV6-2/TRBV6-3; len: 15; d_gene: -; CDR3aa: CATGGREGSNTEAFF; CDR3nt: TGTGCCACCGGGGGGAGAGAAGGATCGAACACTGAAGCTTTCTTT
abundance: many; j_gene: TRBJ1-1; v_gene: TRBV5-1; len: 15; d_gene: TRBD1; CDR3aa: CASSNGQGLNTEAFF; CDR3nt: TGCGCCAGCAGCAACGGACAGGGCTTGAACACTGAAGCTTTCTTT
abundance: -; j_gene: TRBJ2-7; v_gene: TRBV5-6; len: 15; d_gene: -; CDR3aa: CASSLVPWGNLEQYF; CDR3nt: TGTGCCAGCAGCTTGGTCCCATGGGGTAACCTGGAGCAGTACTTC
abundance: few; j_gene: TRBJ2-7; v_gene: TRBV7-9; len: 15; d_gene: TRBD1; CDR3aa: CASSLLPTGGNEQYF; CDR3nt: TGTGCCAGCAGCTTACTGCCGACAGGGGGCAACGAGCAGTACTTC
abundance: few; j_gene: TRBJ2-1; v_gene: TRBV15; len: 14; d_gene: -; CDR3aa: CATCKGEWDNEQFF; CDR3nt: TGTGCCACCTGCAAGGGCGAATGGGACAATGAGCAGTTCTTC
abundance: many; j_gene: TRBJ2-6; v_gene: TRBV27; len: 16; d_gene: -; CDR3aa: CASSAWGGSGANVLTF; CDR3nt: TGTGCCAGCAGTGCATGGGGTGGGTCTGGGGCCAACGTCCTGACTTTC
abundance: few; j_gene: TRBJ2-6; v_gene: TRBV15; len: 14; d_gene: -; CDR3aa: CATSRGEGANVLTF; CDR3nt: TGTGCCACCAGCAGAGGCGAGGGGGCCAACGTCCTGACTTTC
abundance: few; j_gene: TRBJ2-7; v_gene: TRBV27; len: 14; d_gene: -; CDR3aa: CASSLLLGSHEQYF; CDR3nt: TGTGCCAGCAGTTTATTATTGGGGAGTCACGAGCAGTACTTC